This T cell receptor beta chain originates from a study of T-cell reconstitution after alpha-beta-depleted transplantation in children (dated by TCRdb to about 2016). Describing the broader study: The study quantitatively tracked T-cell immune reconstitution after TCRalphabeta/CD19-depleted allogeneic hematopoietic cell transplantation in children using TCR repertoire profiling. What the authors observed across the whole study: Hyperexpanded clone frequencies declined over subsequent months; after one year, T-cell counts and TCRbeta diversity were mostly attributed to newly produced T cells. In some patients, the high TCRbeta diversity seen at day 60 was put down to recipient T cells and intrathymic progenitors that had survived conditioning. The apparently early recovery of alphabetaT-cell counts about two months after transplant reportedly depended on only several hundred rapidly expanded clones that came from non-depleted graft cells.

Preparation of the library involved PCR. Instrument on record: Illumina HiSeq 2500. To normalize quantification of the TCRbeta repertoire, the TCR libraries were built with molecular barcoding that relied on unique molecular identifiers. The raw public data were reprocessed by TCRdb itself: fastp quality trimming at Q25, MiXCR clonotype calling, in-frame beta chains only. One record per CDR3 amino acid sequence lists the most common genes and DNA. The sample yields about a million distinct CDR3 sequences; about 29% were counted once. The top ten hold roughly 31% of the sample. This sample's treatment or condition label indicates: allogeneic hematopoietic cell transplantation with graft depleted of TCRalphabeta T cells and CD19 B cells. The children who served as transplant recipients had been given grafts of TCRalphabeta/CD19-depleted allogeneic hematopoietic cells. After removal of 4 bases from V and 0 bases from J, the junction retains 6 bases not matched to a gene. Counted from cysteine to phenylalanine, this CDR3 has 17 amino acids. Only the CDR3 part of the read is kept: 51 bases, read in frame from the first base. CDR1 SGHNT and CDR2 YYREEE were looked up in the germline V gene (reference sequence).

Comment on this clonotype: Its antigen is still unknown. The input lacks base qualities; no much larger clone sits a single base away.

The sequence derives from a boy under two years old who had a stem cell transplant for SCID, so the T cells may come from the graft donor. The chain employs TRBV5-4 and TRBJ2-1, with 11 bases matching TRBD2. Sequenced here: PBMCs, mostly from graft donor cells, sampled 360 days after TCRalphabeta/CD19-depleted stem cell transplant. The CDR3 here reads CASSAPSGGSSYNEQFF. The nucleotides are TGTGCCAGCAGCGCACCTAGCGGGGGGAGCTCCTACAATGAGCAGTTCTTC.